The rows below give T cell receptor beta chains drawn from one sample of a study of blood T cells in healthy people across ages. In TCRdb, the 5' RACE reads were re-called with MiXCR into one record per CDR3 protein. The sample shows about 840,000 distinct CDR3 sequences, just under 30% of them seen only once. This same sample was also taken into another study, of T cells of mothers and their children.

Material for sequencing was blood. The receptors shown here come from a woman in her forties in good health. The CDR3 runs from the conserved cysteine through the conserved F or W. A D gene is named only where the DNA matches it firmly. Clone size, where shown, is once, few, many, or a class for clones that have expanded.

j_call: TRBJ1-1
clone_size: few
d_call: NA
v_call: TRBV12-3/TRBV12-4
cdr3_aa: CASRRREWNTEAFF
cdr3_nt: TGTGCCAGCCGGCGCAGGGAGTGGAACACTGAAGCTTTCTTT

j_call: TRBJ2-7
clone_size: few
d_call: NA
v_call: TRBV20-1
cdr3_aa: CSALGNEQYF
cdr3_nt: TGCAGTGCTCTCGGCAACGAGCAGTACTTC

j_call: TRBJ1-5
clone_size: few
d_call: NA
v_call: TRBV20-1
cdr3_aa: CSKKGDYNQPQHF
cdr3_nt: TGCAGTAAGAAAGGGGATTACAATCAGCCCCAGCATTTT

j_call: TRBJ2-1
clone_size: once
d_call: TRBD2
v_call: TRBV10-3
cdr3_aa: CVIKATSGIVDEQFF
cdr3_nt: TGTGTCATCAAGGCGACTAGCGGGATTGTGGATGAGCAGTTCTTC

j_call: TRBJ2-7
clone_size: NA
d_call: NA
v_call: TRBV4-2
cdr3_aa: CASSQALGSTYEQYF
cdr3_nt: TGTGCCAGCAGCCAAGCGTTGGGCAGCACGTACGAGCAGTACTTC

j_call: TRBJ2-7
clone_size: NA
d_call: NA
v_call: TRBV20-1
cdr3_aa: CSARVPITYEQYF
cdr3_nt: TGCAGTGCTAGAGTACCTATAACCTACGAGCAGTACTTC

j_call: TRBJ2-1
clone_size: NA
d_call: NA
v_call: TRBV7-2
cdr3_aa: CASSLGIHNEQFF
cdr3_nt: TGTGCCAGCAGTCTAGGGATCCACAATGAGCAGTTCTTC

j_call: TRBJ1-1
clone_size: few
d_call: NA
v_call: TRBV7-8
cdr3_aa: CASSLPPGMDTEAFF
cdr3_nt: TGTGCCAGCAGCTTACCTCCAGGGATGGACACTGAAGCTTTCTTT

j_call: TRBJ1-4
clone_size: many
d_call: TRBD1
v_call: TRBV20-1
cdr3_aa: CSASDRGFSGPTNEKLFF
cdr3_nt: TGCAGTGCTAGTGACAGGGGGTTTTCTGGACCAACTAATGAAAAACTGTTTTTT

j_call: TRBJ2-5
clone_size: NA
d_call: NA
v_call: TRBV15
cdr3_aa: CATSRDTGLQETQYF
cdr3_nt: TGTGCCACCAGCAGAGACACAGGTCTCCAAGAGACCCAGTACTTC

j_call: TRBJ2-7
clone_size: many
d_call: TRBD1
v_call: TRBV6-5
cdr3_aa: CASSLRGDRDYEQYF
cdr3_nt: TGTGCCAGCAGTTTACGAGGGGACAGAGACTACGAGCAGTACTTC

j_call: TRBJ2-1
clone_size: many
d_call: TRBD2
v_call: TRBV5-1
cdr3_aa: CASTTHPTSGGDNEQFF
cdr3_nt: TGCGCCAGCACGACTCACCCTACTAGCGGGGGGGACAATGAGCAGTTCTTC

j_call: TRBJ2-5
clone_size: few
d_call: NA
v_call: TRBV7-9
cdr3_aa: CASSLDGPRGETQYF
cdr3_nt: TGTGCCAGCAGCTTAGACGGGCCAAGGGGGGAGACCCAGTACTTC

j_call: TRBJ2-7
clone_size: many
d_call: TRBD1
v_call: TRBV20-1
cdr3_aa: CSARDPGQGTYEQYF
cdr3_nt: TGCAGTGCTAGAGATCCGGGACAGGGGACCTACGAGCAGTACTTC